These 22 T cell receptor beta chains were sequenced from one sample in a study of blood T cell repertoires in COVID-19. Here immunoSEQ multiplex PCR was the method, and the copy in TCRdb shows in-frame clones only, minus some. The table has about 160,000 clones, roughly 93% seen once. Material for sequencing was peripheral blood. The receptors originated from a man younger than 35 with acute or convalescent COVID-19.

This clone was detected a few times. The chain recombines TRBV6-1 with TRBJ1-2; D gene ambiguous. V was trimmed by 5 bases and J by 4 bases, leaving 14 bases between them. CDR3 length equals 14 residues. The germline V gene has CDR1 MNHNS and CDR2 SASEGT. CDR3 nucleotide sequence: TGTGCCAGCAGTTATCGGGGAACCCCCTATGGCTACACCTTC. Protein product: CASSYRGTPYGYTF.

This clone was seen once. The rearrangement joins TRBV12-3 or TRBV12-4 to TRBJ1-1, with unresolved D. The CDR3 is 13 residues long. V was shortened by 4 bases and J by 0 bases, with 6 bases between the two germline ends. The CDR3 DNA is TGTGCCAGCAGTTCGTATATGAACACTGAAGCTTTCTTT. Translated, it gives CASSSYMNTEAFF.

V and J are TRBV24-1 and TRBJ1-2; D not resolved. Per germline, CDR1 KGHDR and CDR2 SFDVKD. The CDR3 runs to 13 residues. V lost 3 bases and J lost 8, with 12 bases in between. The DNA of the CDR3 is TGTGCCACCAGTGATGTTGGGCCCCGGGGCTACACCTTC. This sequence encodes CATSDVGPRGYTF.

The V and J genes are TRBV5-1 and TRBJ2-1; possibly TRBD1 for D (6 bases). V dropped 6 bases and J dropped 4 bases, with 14 bases sitting between them. Germline CDR1 SGHRS, CDR2 YFSETQ. The CDR3 sequence is 14 residues long. CDR3: CASKFGQTYNEQFF. The CDR3 DNA reads as TGCGCCAGCAAGTTTGGACAGACTTACAATGAGCAGTTCTTC.

The CDR3 coding sequence is TGTGCCAGTAGTTCACCGGGACTAGCGGGAAGCTCCTACAATGAGCAGTTCTTC. It yields the protein CASSSPGLAGSSYNEQFF. The rearrangement links TRBV19 to TRBJ2-1, with 13 bases fitting TRBD2. From germline, CDR1 is LNHDA and CDR2 SQIVND (reference sequence). This CDR3 region has 18 residues. The J segment lost 0 bases and the V segment lost 5 bases, leaving 7 bases of the junction unmatched. Using reference TRBV19 and TRBJ2-1 for the parts outside the CDR3, the full variable domain is DGGITQSPKYLFRKEGQNVTLSCEQNLNHDAMYWYRQDPGQGLRLIYYSQIVNDFQKGDIAEGYSVSREKKESFPLTVTSAQKNPTAFYLCASSSPGLAGSSYNEQFFGPGTRLTVL.

V gene TRBV19 combines with J gene TRBJ1-5; D remains ambiguous. CDR3 length equals 13 residues. Per the germline V gene, CDR1 is LNHDA and CDR2 is SQIVND (reference sequence). The germline V and J ends were trimmed by 4 bases and 6 bases, with 10 bases remaining between them. For the CDR3, the DNA is TGTGCCAGTAGTACCCCGGCAGGTCAGCCCCAGCATTTT. Its protein is CASSTPAGQPQHF.

The chain recombines TRBV6-6 with TRBJ1-3, with D possibly being TRBD1 (6 bases). CDR3 length equals 16 residues. V was pared by 0 bases and J by 0 bases, with 9 bases between. Germline V CDR1 and CDR2: MNHNY, SVGAGI (reference sequence). The CDR3 loop is CASSYSTGPSGNTIYF. The CDR3 DNA sequence: TGTGCCAGCAGTTACTCCACAGGGCCCTCTGGAAACACCATATATTTT.

The chain uses TRBV15 and TRBJ2-2; 8 bases match TRBD2. The CDR3 contains 16 residues. The V and J ends lost 2 bases and 1 base, in that order; junction bases with no gene match: 3. Germline CDR1 and CDR2: LNHNV and YYDKDF (reference sequence). The CDR3 DNA is TGTGCCACCAGCAGAATAGCGGGGAAGAACACCGGGGAGCTGTTTTTT. It yields the protein CATSRIAGKNTGELFF.

The chain is built from TRBV19 and TRBJ1-4; TRBD1 matches at 9 bases. Germline trimming cut 4 bases from V and 6 bases from J; bases unmatched to any gene: 6. The CDR3 is made up of 15 amino acids. The germline gives CDR1 LNHDA, CDR2 SQIVND (reference sequence). The CDR3 region is CASSTTGTGHEKLFF. In DNA, the CDR3 is TGTGCCAGTAGTACTACCGGGACAGGGCATGAAAAACTGTTTTTT.

The V and J genes are TRBV27 and TRBJ1-5, with D possibly matching TRBD1 (5 bases). CDR3 length: 15 amino acids. Per germline, CDR1 MNHEY and CDR2 SMNVEV (reference sequence). The germline V and J ends were trimmed by 1 base and 2 bases, with 9 bases remaining between them. CDR3 in DNA: TGTGCCAGCAGTTTATGGGGCGGGGGCAATCAGCCCCAGCATTTT. Its translation is CASSLWGGGNQPQHF.

Here the CDR3 reads CASSYRLAKNIQYF. The DNA for the CDR3 is TGTGCCAGCAGCTACAGATTAGCCAAAAACATTCAGTACTTC. The chain couples TRBV5-8 to TRBJ2-4; D call uncertain. CDR1 and CDR2 (germline): SGHTS, YDEGEE. CDR3 size: 14 residues. The V and J ends lost 3 bases and 0 bases respectively, with 7 bases between them.

The CDR3 spells CATSRDLGRVRDTQYF. The CDR3 DNA follows: TGTGCCACCAGCAGAGATCTGGGGAGGGTGCGAGATACGCAGTATTTT. The chain is built from TRBV15 and TRBJ2-3; TRBD2 matches 7 bases. This CDR3 has 16 amino acids. The V gene end was trimmed by 0 bases and the J gene end by 5 bases; junction bases not matched to a gene: 8. Germline V CDR1 and CDR2: LNHNV, YYDKDF (reference sequence).

The chain links TRBV2 to TRBJ2-2; 7 bases are a match to TRBD1. After removal of 5 bases from V and 4 bases from J, the junction contained 10 bases not matched to a gene. Germline V gene lookup returns CDR1 SNHLY and CDR2 FYNNEI. The CDR3 covers 16 residues. The CDR3 bases are TGTGCCAGCAGTCCCATGAGGGGGCTGGTCACCGGGGAGCTGTTTTTT. Its translation is CASSPMRGLVTGELFF.

This chain connects TRBV18 to TRBJ1-1, with D unresolved. Germline V lookup: CDR1 KGHSH, CDR2 LQKENI. This CDR3 region has 15 residues. The ends were cut back, 2 bases at V and 3 bases at J, with 13 bases in the middle. CDR3 coding DNA: TGTGCCAGCTCACCATTTTATTCAAGAGACACTGAAGCTTTCTTT. It is translated as CASSPFYSRDTEAFF. The full variable domain, its missing parts supplied by reference TRBV18 and TRBJ1-1, is NAGVMQNPRHLVRRRGQEARLRCSPMKGHSHVYWYRQLPEEGLKFMVYLQKENIIDESGMPKERFSAEFPKEGPSILRIQQVVRGDSAAYFCASSPFYSRDTEAFFGQGTRLTVV.

V and J are TRBV19 and TRBJ1-1; weak D call: TRBD1 (6 bases). Deletions cut 6 bases from V and 4 bases from J, with 15 bases between. The CDR3 runs to 14 residues. Germline CDR1 LNHDA, CDR2 SQIVND (reference sequence). CDR3 coding DNA: TGTGCCAGTAGCAGGGGAGTACGATTCACTGAAGCTTTCTTT. Protein sequence: CASSRGVRFTEAFF.

The chain joins TRBV2 to TRBJ2-7, with 8 bases aligning to TRBD1. CDR1 is SNHLY and CDR2 is FYNNEI in the germline V gene. V lost 4 bases and J lost 3; bases outside the gene matches: 8. This CDR3 has 15 residues. This chain's CDR3 is CASSAGIGQGYEQYF. The DNA for the CDR3 is TGTGCCAGCAGTGCGGGGATTGGACAGGGCTACGAGCAGTACTTC.

The chain joins TRBV5-5 to TRBJ1-5; 7 positions agree with TRBD1. The CDR3 extends over 16 amino acids. CDR1 is SGHKS and CDR2 is YYEKEE in the germline V gene (reference sequence). The ends lost 4 bases at V and 0 bases at J; junction bases unmatched: 7. Here the CDR3 reads CASSLTTGLSNQPQHF. In DNA form, the CDR3 reads TGTGCCAGCAGCCTTACGACAGGGCTTAGCAATCAGCCCCAGCATTTT.

The chain couples TRBV9 to TRBJ1-2; TRBD1 is a possible D gene (6 bases). Germline V gene data show CDR1 as SGDLS and CDR2 as YYNGEE. The CDR3 has 14 residues. V was cut by 0 bases and J by 5 bases, with 11 bases left in between. CDR3 in amino acids: CASSVDRDTYGYTF. The CDR3, as DNA: TGTGCCAGCAGCGTAGATCGGGACACTTATGGCTACACCTTC.

This sequence joins TRBV27 and TRBJ2-3; D may be TRBD2 (6 bases). CDR1 and CDR2 from the germline V gene are MNHEY and SMNVEV (reference sequence). The V end was cut by 8 bases, the J end by 2 bases, with 14 bases between. The CDR3 length is 14 residues. The CDR3 loop is CASCRDSFTDTQYF. DNA for the CDR3: TGTGCCAGCTGCCGGGACTCCTTCACAGATACGCAGTATTTT.

This clone has a single count. J is TRBJ2-6 and V is TRBV6-5; D unresolved. The V end lost 6 bases, the J end lost 0 bases, and 6 bases lay between the germline ends. The CDR3 length is 14 residues. CDR1 MNHEY and CDR2 SVGAGI come from the germline V gene. CDR3 region: CASSRFSGANVLTF. The CDR3 DNA reads as TGTGCCAGCAGCCGGTTCTCTGGGGCCAACGTCCTGACTTTC.

This clone was recorded once. The chain is built from TRBV2 and TRBJ1-2; D is possibly TRBD1 (6 bases). CDR3 length equals 17 residues. Germline lookup yields CDR1 SNHLY and CDR2 FYNNEI. Trimming stripped 2 bases from V and 1 base from J, with 17 bases between. CDR3 loop: CASSETRSGTSNYGYTF. CDR3 nucleotides: TGTGCCAGCAGTGAAACCAGATCCGGGACAAGTAACTATGGCTACACCTTC. Full variable domain (rest looked up from reference TRBV2 and TRBJ1-2): EPEVTQTPSHQVTQMGQEVILRCVPISNHLYFYWYRQILGQKVEFLVSFYNNEISEKSEIFDDQFSVERPDGSNFTLKIRSTKLEDSAMYFCASSETRSGTSNYGYTFGSGTRLTVV.

This clone was found once. The chain joins TRBV29-1 to TRBJ2-7; D is ambiguous. The CDR3 is made up of 12 amino acids. V lost 6 bases, J lost 1 base, and 10 bases lay in between. The germline V gene encodes CDR1 SQVTM and CDR2 ANQGSEA. The CDR3 nucleotides are TGCAGCGTGAGCGACCTGTCCTACGAGCAGTACTTC. Encoded protein: CSVSDLSYEQYF.